The present TCR beta chain was sequenced within a study of blood T cell repertoires in COVID-19. The overall study: The analysed material was cDNA or gDNA that came from T cells, B-cell-depleted T cells, or PBMCs.

Original processing methods: How many nucleated cells were present was estimated from reference gene primer amplification. Generated by immunoSEQ multiplex PCR, the TCRdb table keeps only in-frame clones and is missing some. That table is the source of V, J and clone size, and D and trimming were worked out from the DNA. The sample carries about 160,000 clones, roughly 89% recorded once. CDR3 size: 15 residues. Trimming removed 2 bases at V and 2 bases at J, with 13 bases between. Germline V CDR1 and CDR2: SGHVS, FQNEAQ. Enrolment of Seattle patients took place during active infection, and they were followed longitudinally.

The chain links TRBV7-8 to TRBJ2-7, with a weak D call TRBD2 (7 bases). The receptor comes from a woman aged 70-85 years with COVID-19, enrolled during active disease. The source material was peripheral blood. The CDR3 protein is CASSLRRGLPYEQYF. The CDR3 coding sequence is TGTGCCAGCAGCTTACGGCGGGGGCTCCCCTACGAGCAGTACTTC.